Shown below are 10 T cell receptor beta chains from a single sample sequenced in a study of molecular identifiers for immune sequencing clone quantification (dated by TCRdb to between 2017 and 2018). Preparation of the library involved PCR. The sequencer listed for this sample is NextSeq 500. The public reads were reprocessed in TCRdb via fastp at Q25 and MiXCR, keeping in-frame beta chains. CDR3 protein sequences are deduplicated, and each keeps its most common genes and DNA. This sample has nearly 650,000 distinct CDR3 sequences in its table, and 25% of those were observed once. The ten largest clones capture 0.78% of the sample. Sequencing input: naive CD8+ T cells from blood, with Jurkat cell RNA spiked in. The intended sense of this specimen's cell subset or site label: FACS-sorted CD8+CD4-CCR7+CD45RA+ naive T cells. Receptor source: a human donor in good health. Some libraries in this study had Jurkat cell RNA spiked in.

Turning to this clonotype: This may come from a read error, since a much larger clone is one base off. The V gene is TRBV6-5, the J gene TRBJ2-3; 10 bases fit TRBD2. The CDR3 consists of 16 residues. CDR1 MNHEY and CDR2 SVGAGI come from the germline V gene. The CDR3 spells CVSSYSAGGQGDTQYF. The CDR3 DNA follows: TGTGTCAGCAGTTACTCAGCGGGAGGGCAGGGAGATACGCAGTATTTT.

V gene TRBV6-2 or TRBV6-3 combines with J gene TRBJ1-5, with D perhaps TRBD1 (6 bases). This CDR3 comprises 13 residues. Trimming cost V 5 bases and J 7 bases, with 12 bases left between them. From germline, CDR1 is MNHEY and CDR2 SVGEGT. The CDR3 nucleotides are TGTGCCAGCAGTACAACAGGGTTACAGCCCCAGCATTTT. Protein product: CASSTTGLQPQHF.

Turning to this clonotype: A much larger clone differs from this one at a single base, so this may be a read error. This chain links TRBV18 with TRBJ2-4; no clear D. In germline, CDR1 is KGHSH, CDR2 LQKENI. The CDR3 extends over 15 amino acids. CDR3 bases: TGTGCCAGCTCACCACCGTCAGGAACCAAAAACATTCGGTACTTC. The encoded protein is CASSPPSGTKNIRYF.

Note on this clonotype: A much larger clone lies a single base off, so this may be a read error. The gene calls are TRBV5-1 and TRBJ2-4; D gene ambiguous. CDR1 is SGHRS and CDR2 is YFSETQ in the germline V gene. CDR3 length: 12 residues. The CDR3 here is CASSSAKNIRYF. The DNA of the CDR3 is TGCGCCAGCAGCTCGGCCAAAAACATTCGGTACTTC.

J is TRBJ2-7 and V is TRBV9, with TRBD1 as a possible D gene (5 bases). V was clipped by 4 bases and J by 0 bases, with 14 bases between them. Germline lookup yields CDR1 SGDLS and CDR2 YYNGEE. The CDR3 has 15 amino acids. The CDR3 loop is CASSLAGSSSYEQYF. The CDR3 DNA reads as TGTGCCAGCAGCTTAGCAGGGTCCAGCTCCTACGAGCAGTACTTC.

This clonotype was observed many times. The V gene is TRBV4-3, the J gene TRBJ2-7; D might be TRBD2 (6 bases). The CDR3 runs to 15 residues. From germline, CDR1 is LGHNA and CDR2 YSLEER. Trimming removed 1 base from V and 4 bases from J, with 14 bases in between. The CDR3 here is CASSQASGLAYEQYF. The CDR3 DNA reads TGCGCCAGCAGCCAAGCCTCTGGGCTAGCGTACGAGCAGTACTTC.

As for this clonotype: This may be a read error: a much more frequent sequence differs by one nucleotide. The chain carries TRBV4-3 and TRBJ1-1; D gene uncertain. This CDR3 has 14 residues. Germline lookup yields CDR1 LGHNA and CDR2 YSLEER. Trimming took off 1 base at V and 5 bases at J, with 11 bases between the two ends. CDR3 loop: CASSQVTEETEAFF. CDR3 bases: TGCGCCAGCAGCCAAGTTACAGAGGAGACTGAAGCTTTCTTT.

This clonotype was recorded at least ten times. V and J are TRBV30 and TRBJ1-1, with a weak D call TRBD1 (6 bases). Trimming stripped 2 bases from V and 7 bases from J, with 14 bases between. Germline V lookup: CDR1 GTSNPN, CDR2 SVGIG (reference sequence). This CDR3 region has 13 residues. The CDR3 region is CAWSIGGLIEAFF. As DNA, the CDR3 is TGTGCCTGGAGTATTGGGGGGCTTATTGAAGCTTTCTTT.

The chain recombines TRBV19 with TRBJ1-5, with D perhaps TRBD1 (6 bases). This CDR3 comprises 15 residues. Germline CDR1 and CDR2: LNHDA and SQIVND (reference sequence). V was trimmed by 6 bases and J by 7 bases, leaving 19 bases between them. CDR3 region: CASRTGTRALQPQHF. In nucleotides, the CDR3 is TGTGCCAGTAGAACCGGGACACGCGCCTTGCAGCCCCAGCATTTT.

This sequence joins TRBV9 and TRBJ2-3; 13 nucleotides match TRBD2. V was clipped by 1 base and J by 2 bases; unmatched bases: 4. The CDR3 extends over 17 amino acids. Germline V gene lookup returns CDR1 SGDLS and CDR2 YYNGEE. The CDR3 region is CASSVFGLAGATDTQYF. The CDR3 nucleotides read TGTGCCAGCAGCGTATTTGGACTAGCGGGGGCCACAGATACGCAGTATTTT.